This TCR beta chain was identified in a study of blood T cell repertoires in COVID-19. Assay used: immunoSEQ multiplex PCR; TCRdb lists only in-frame clones, some missing. The data show around 330,000 clones, roughly 85% seen once. Trimming took 4 bases from V and 10 from J; bases not matched to a gene: 20. Germline V CDR1 and CDR2: SGHVS, FNYEAQ. The CDR3 has 18 residues. The TCR comes from a woman under 40 who had been exposed to COVID-19. This rearrangement joins TRBV7-6 to TRBJ2-1, with 9 positions matching TRBD2. The sequenced sample was PBMCs or T cells enriched from blood (not recorded which). CDR3 amino acids: CASSYLISGTSQYTEQFF. Here the CDR3 DNA reads TGTGCCAGCAGCTATTTAATCTCCGGGACTAGCCAATACACGGAGCAGTTCTTC.